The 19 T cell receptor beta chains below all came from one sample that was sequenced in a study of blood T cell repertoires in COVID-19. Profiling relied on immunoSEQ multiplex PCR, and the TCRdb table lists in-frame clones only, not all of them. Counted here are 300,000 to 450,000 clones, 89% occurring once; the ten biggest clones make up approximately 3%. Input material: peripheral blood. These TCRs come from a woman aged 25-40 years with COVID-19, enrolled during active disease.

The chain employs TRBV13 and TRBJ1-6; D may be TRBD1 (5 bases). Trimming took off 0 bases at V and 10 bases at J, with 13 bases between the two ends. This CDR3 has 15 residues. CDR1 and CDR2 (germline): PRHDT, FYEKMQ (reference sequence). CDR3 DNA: TGTGCCAGCAGCTTAGGCGGTTCGGGGGTCTCACCCCTCCACTTT. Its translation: CASSLGGSGVSPLHF. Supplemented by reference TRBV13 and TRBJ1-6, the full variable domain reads AAGVIQSPRHLIKEKRETATLKCYPIPRHDTVYWYQQGPGQDPQFLISFYEKMQSDKGSIPDRFSAQQFSDYHSELNMSSLELGDSALYFCASSLGGSGVSPLHFGNGTRLTVT.

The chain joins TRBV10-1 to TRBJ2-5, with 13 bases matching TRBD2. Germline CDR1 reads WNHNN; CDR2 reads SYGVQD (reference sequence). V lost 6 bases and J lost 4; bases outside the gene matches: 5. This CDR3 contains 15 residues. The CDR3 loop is CASSRTSGGGETQYF. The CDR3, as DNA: TGCGCCAGCAGCAGGACTAGCGGGGGCGGAGAGACCCAGTACTTC.

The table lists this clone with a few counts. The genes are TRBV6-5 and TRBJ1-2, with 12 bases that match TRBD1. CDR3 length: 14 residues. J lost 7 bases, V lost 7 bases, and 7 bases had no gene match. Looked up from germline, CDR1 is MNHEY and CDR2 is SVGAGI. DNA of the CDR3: TGTGCCAGCACGGGACAGGGGGCAGTCGTTGGCTACACCTTC. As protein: CASTGQGAVVGYTF.

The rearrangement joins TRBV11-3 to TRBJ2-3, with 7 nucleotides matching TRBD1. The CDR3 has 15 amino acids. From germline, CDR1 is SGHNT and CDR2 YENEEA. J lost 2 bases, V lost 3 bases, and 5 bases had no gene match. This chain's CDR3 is CASSFRTGYTDTQYF. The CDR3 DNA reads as TGTGCCAGCAGCTTCCGGACAGGCTACACAGATACGCAGTATTTT.

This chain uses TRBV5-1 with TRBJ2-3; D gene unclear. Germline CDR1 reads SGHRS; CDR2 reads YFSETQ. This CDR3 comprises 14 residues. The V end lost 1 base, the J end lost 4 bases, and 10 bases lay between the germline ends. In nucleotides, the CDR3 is TGCGCCAGCAGCTTGATCGGTACGGCAGATACGCAGTATTTT. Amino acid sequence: CASSLIGTADTQYF. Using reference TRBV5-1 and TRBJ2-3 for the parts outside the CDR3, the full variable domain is KAGVTQTPRYLIKTRGQQVTLSCSPISGHRSVSWYQQTPGQGLQFLFEYFSETQRNKGNFPGRFSGRQFSNSRSEMNVSTLELGDSALYLCASSLIGTADTQYFGPGTRLTVL.

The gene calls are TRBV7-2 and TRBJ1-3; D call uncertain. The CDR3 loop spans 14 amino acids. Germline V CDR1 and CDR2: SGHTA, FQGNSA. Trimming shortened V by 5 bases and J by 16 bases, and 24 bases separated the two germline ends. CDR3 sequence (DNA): TGTGCCAGCAGCCAAGTCGGAGCTGGGGAGTTATTTTATTTT. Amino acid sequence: CASSQVGAGELFYF.

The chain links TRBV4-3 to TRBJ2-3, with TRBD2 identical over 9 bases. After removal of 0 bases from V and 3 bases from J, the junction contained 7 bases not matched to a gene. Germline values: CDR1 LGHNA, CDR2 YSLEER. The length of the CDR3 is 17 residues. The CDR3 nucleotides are TGCGCCAGCAGCCAAGATTCTATAGCGGGAGTTACAGATACGCAGTATTTT. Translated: CASSQDSIAGVTDTQYF.

DNA of the CDR3: TGTGCCAGCAGCGGGAAACTAGCGGACAACACCGGGGAGCTGTTTTTT. Protein product: CASSGKLADNTGELFF. The V and J genes are TRBV2 and TRBJ2-2; TRBD2 matches at 8 bases. The germline CDR1 and CDR2 sequences are SNHLY and FYNNEI. This CDR3 has 16 residues. Trimming removed 6 bases from V and 2 bases from J; junction bases left unmatched: 8.

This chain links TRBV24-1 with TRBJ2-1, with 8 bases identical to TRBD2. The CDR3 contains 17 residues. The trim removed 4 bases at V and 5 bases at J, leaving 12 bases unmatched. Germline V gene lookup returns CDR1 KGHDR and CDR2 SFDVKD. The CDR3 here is CATSDPAQREMNNEQFF. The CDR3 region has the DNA TGTGCCACCAGTGACCCCGCACAGCGGGAGATGAACAATGAGCAGTTCTTC.

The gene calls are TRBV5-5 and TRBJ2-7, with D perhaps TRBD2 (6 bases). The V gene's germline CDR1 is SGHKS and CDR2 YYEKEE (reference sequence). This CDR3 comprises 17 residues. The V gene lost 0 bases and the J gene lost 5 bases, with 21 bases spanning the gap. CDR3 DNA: TGTGCCAGCAGCTTGGAGGTAGCGGCAGCGCTATCCGACGAGCAGTACGTC. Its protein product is CASSLEVAAALSDEQYV.

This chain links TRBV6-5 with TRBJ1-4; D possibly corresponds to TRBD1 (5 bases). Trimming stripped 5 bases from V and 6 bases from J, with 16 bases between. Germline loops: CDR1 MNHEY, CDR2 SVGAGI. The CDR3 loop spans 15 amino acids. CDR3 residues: CASSPRQFNDEKLFF. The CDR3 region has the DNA TGTGCCAGCAGTCCCCGACAGTTTAACGATGAAAAACTGTTTTTT.

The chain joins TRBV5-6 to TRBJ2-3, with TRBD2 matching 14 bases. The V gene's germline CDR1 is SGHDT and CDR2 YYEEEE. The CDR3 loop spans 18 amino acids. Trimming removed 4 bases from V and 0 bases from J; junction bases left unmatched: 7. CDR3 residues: CASSPGLAGAISTDTQYF. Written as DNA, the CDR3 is TGTGCCAGCAGCCCGGGACTAGCGGGGGCCATTAGCACAGATACGCAGTATTTT.

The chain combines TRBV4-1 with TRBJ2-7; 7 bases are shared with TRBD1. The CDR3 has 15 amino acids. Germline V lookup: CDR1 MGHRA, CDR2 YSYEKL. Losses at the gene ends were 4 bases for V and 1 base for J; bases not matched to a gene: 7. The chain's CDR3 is CASSLVRDSSYEQYF. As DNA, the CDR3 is TGCGCCAGCAGCCTGGTCCGGGACAGTTCCTACGAGCAGTACTTC.

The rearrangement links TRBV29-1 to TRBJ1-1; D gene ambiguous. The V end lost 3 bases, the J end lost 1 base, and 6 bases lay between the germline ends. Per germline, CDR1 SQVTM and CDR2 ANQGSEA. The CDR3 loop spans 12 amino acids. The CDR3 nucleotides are TGCAGCGTTGATGGCAGGAACACTGAAGCTTTCTTT. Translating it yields CSVDGRNTEAFF.

CDR3 bases: TGTGCCAGCAGCCCCGACAGACCTAGGGGTGAAGCTTTCTTT. This sequence encodes CASSPDRPRGEAFF. This rearrangement joins TRBV5-6 to TRBJ1-1; TRBD1 is a possible D gene (5 bases). The germline gives CDR1 SGHDT, CDR2 YYEEEE. The V gene lost 4 bases and the J gene lost 7 bases, with 17 bases spanning the gap. The CDR3 is 14 residues long.

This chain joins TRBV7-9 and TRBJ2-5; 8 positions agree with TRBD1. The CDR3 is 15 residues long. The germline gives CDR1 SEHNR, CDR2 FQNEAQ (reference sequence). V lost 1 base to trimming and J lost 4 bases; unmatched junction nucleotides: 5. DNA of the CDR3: TGTGCCAGCAGCTTAGGACAGGGGCCGGCAGAGACCCAGTACTTC. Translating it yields CASSLGQGPAETQYF.

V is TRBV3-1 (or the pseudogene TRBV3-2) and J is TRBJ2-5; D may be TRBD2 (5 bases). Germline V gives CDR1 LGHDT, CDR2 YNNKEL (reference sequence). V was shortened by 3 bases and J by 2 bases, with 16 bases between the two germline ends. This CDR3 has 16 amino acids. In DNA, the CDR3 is TGTGCCAGCAGCCATGGAATACCGGGATCTCAAGAGACCCAGTACTTC. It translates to CASSHGIPGSQETQYF.

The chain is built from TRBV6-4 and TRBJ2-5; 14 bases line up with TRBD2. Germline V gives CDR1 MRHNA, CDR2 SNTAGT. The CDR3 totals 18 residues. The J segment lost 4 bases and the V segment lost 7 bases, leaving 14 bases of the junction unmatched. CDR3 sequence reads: CASNKGAGTSGRRETQYF. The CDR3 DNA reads TGTGCCAGCAATAAGGGAGCCGGGACTAGCGGGAGAAGAGAGACCCAGTACTTC.

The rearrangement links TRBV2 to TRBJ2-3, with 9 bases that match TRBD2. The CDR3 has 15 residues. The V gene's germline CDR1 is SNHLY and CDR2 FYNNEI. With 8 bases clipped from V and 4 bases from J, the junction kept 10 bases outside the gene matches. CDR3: CASLQLAGDPDTQYF. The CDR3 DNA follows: TGTGCCAGCCTCCAACTAGCGGGTGACCCAGATACGCAGTATTTT.